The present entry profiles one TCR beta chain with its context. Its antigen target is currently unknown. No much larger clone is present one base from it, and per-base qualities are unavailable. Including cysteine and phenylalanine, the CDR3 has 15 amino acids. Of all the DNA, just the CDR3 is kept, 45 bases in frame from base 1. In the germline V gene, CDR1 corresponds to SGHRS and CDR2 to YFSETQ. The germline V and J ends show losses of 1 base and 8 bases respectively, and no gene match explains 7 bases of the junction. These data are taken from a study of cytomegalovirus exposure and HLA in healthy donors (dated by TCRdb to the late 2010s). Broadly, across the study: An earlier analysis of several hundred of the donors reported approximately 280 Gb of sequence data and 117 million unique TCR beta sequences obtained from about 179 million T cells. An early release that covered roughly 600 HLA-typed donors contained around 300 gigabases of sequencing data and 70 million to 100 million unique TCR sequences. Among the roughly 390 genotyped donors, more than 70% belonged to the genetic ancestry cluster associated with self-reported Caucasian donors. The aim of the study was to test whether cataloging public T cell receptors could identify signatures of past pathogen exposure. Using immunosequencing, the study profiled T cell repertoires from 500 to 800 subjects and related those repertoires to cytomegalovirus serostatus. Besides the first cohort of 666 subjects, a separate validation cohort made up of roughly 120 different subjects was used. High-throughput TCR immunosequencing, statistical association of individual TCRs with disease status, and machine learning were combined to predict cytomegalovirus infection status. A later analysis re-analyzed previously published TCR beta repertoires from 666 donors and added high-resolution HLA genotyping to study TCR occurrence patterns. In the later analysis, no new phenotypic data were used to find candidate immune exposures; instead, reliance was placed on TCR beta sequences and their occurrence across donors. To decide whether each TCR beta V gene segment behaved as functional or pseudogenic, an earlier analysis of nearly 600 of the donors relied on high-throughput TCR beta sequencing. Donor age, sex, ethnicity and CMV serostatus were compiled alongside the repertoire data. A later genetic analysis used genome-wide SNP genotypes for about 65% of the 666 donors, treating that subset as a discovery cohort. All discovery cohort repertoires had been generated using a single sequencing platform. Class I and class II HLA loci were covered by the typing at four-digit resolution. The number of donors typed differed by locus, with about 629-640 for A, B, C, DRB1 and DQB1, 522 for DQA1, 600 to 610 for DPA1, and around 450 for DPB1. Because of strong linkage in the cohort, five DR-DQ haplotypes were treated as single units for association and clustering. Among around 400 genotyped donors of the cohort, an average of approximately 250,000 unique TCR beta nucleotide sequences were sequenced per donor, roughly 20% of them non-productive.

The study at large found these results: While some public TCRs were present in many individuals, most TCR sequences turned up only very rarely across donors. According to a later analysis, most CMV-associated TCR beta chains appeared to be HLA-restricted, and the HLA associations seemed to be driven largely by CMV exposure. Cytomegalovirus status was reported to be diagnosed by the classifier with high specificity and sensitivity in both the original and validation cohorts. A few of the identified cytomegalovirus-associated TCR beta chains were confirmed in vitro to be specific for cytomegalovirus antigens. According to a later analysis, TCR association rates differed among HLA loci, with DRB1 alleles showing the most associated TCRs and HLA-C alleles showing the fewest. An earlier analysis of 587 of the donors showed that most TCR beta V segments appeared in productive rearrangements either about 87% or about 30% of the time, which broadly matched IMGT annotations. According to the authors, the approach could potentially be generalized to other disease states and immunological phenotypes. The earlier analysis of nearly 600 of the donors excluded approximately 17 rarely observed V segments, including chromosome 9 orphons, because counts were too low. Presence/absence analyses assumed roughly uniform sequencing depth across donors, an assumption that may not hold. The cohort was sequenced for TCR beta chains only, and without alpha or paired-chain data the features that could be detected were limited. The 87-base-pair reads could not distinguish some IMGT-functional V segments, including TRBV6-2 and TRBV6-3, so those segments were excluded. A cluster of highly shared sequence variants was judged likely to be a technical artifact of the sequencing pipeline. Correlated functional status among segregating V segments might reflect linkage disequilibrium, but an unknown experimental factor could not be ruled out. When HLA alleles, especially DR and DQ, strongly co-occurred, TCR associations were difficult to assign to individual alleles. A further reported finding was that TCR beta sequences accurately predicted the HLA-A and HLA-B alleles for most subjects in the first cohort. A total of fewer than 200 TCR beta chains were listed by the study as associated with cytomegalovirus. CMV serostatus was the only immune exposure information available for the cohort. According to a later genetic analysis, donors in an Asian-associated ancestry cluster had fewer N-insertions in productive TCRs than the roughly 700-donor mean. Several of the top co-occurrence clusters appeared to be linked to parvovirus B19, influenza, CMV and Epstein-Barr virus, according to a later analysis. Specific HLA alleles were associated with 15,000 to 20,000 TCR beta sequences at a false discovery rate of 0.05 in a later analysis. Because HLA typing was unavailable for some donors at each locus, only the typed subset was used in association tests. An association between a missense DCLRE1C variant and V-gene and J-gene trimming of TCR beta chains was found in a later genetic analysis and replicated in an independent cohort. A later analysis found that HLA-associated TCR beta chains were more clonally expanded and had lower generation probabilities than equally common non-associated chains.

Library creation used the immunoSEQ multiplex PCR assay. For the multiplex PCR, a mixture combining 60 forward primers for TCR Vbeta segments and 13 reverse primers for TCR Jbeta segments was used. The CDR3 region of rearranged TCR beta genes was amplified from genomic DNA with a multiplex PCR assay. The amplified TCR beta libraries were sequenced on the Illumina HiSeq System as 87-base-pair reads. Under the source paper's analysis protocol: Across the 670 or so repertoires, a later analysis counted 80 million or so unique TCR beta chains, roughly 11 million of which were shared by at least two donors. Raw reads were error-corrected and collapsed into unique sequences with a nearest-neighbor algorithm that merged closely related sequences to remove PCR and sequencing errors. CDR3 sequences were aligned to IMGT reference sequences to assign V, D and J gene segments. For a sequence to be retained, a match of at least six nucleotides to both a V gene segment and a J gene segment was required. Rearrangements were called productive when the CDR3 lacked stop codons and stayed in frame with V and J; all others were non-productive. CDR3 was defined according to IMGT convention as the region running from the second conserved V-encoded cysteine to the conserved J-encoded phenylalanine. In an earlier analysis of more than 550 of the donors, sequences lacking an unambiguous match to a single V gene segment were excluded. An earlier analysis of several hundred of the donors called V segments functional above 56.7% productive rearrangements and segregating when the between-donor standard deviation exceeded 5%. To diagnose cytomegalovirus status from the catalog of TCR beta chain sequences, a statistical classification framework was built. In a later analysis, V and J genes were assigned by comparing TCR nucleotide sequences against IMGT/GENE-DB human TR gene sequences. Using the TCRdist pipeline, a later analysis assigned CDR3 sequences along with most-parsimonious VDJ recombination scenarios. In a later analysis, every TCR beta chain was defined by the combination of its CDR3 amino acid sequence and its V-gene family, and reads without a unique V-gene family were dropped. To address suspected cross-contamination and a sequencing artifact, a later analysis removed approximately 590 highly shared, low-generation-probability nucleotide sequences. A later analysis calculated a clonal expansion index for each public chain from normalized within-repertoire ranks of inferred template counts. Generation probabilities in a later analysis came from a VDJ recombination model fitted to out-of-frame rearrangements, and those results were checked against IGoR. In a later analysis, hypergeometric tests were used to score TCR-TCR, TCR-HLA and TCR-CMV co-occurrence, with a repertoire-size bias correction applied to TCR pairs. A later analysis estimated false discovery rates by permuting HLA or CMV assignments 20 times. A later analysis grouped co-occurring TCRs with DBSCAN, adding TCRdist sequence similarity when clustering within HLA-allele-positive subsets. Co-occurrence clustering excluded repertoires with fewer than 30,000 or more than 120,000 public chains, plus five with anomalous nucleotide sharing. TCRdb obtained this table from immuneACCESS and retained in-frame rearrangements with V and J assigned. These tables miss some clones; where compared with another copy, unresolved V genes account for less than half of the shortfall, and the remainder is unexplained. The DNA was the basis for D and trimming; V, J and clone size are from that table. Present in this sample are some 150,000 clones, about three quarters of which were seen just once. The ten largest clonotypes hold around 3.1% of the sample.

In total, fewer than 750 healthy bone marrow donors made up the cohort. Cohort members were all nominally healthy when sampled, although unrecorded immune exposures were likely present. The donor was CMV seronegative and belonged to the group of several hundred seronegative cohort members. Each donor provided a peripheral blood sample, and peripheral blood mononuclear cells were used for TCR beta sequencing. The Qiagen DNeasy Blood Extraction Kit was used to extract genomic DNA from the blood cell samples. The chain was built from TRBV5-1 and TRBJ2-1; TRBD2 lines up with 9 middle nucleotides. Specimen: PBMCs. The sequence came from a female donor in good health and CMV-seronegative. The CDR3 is CASSLSLAGEYEQFF. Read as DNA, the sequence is TGCGCCAGCAGCTTGTCCTTAGCGGGAGAGTATGAGCAGTTCTTC.